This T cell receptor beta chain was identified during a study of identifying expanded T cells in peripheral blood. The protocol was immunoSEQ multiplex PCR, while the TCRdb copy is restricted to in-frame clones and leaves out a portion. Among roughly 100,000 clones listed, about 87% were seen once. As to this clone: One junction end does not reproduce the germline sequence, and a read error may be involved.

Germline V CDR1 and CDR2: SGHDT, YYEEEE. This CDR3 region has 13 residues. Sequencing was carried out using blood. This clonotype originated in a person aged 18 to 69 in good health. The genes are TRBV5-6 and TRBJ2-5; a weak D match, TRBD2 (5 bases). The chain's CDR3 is CASTLAGGETQYF. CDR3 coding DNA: TGTGCCAGCACCTTGGCGGGTGGGGAGACCCAGTACTTC.